This passage covers 2 T cell receptor beta chains from one sample sequenced in a study of blood T cell repertoires in COVID-19. Clones were read by immunoSEQ multiplex PCR, and TCRdb kept only the in-frame ones, dropping some. This sample has roughly 250,000 clones, with 75% to 95% found just once. The sequenced sample was PBMCs or T cells enriched from blood (not recorded which). These receptors were collected from a woman aged 18 to 35 who had recovered from COVID-19.

This clone occurred a few times. The chain is built from TRBV5-1 and TRBJ2-7, with TRBD1 matching over 8 bases. Trimming removed 4 bases from V and 2 bases from J; junction bases left unmatched: 17. Germline-derived CDR1 and CDR2 are SGHRS and YFSETQ. The CDR3 contains 18 residues. The CDR3 DNA follows: TGCGCCAGCAGCCTGCGGACAGGGTTGGGTTTGATAACCTACGAGCAGTACTTC. This codes for CASSLRTGLGLITYEQYF.

The rearrangement links TRBV14 to TRBJ2-3, with 7 nucleotides matching TRBD2. The CDR3 length is 16 residues. The germline gives CDR1 SGHDN, CDR2 FVKESK. Trimming took 4 bases from V and 6 from J; bases not matched to a gene: 13. CDR3 nucleotide sequence: TGTGCCAGCAGCCTAAGTAGGGGAAGCGGGATGGATACGCAGTATTTT. It translates to CASSLSRGSGMDTQYF.